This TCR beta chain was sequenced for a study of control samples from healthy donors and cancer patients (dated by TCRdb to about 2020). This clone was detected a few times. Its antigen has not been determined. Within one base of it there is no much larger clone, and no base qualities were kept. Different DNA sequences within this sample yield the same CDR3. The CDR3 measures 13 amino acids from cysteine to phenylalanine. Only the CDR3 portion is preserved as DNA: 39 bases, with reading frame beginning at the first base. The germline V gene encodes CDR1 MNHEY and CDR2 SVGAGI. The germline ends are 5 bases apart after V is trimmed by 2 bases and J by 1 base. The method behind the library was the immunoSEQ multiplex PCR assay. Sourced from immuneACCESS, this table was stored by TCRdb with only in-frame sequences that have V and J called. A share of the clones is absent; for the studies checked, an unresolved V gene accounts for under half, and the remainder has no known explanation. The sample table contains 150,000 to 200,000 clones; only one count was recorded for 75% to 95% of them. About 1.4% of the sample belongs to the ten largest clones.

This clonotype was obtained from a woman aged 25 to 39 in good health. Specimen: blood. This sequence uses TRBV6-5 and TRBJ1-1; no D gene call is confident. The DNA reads TGTGCCAGCAGTTACGGGCAGAACACTGAAGCTTTCTTT. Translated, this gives CASSYGQNTEAFF.